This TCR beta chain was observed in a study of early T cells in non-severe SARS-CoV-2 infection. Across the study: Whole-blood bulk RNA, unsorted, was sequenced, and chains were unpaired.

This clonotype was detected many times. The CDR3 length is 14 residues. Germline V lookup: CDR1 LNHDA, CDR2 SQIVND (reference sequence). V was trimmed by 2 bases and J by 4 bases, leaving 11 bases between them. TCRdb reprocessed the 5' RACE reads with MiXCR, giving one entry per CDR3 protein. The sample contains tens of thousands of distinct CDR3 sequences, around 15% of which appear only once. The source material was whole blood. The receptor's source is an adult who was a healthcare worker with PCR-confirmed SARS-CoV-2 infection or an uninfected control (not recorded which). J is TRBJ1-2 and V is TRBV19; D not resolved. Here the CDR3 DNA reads TGTGCCAGTAGTATAACAGCAGGCCCCTATGGCTACACCTTC. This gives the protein CASSITAGPYGYTF. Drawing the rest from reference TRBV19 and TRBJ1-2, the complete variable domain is DGGITQSPKYLFRKEGQNVTLSCEQNLNHDAMYWYRQDPGQGLRLIYYSQIVNDFQKGDIAEGYSVSREKKESFPLTVTSAQKNPTAFYLCASSITAGPYGYTFGSGTRLTVV.